The clone carrying this TCR beta chain was detected many times. During its preparation, the TCRbeta library received unique molecular identifiers. TCRdb independently ran MiXCR on the PCR reads; one entry per CDR3 protein. The sample contains about 27,000 distinct CDR3 sequences, 6.3% of which appear only once. The germline V gene encodes CDR1 KGHSH and CDR2 LQKENI. Trimming took 3 bases from V and 3 from J, leaving 15 bases between them. This CDR3 contains 15 residues. This record comes from a study of T-cell reconstitution after alpha-beta-depleted transplantation in children. The source is a male patient younger than 18 who had a stem cell transplant for acute myeloid leukemia, so the T cells may come from the graft donor. This specimen consisted of PBMCs, mostly from graft donor cells, obtained 180 days after TCRalphabeta/CD19-depleted stem cell transplant. V and J are TRBV18 and TRBJ2-7, with D hard to call. This CDR3 is CASSPAPAAGYEQYF. CDR3 sequence (DNA): TGTGCCAGCTCACCGGCTCCGGCAGCCGGCTACGAGCAGTACTTC.